One and the same sample provided the 27 T cell receptor beta chains below, sequenced in a study of HIV-infected children after antiretroviral therapy interruption. Noted treatment: PENTA 11 planned treatment interruption arm or continuous ART arm. The TCR library was built from RNA with a 3' RACE protocol and unique molecular identifiers. TCRdb re-analysed the 3' RACE reads in MiXCR, keeping a single row per CDR3 protein. Counted here are about 86,000 distinct CDR3 sequences, roughly 6.7% occurring once; the ten biggest clones make up roughly 1.1%. The source was CD45RA+ CD4+ T cells from PBMCs, pooled from several time points, collected from a donor given antiretroviral therapy, either interrupted or continuous. Subset described: naive CD4+ CD45RA+ CD45RO- T cells. The receptors come from a pool of human donors with HIV.

The J gene is TRBJ2-1, the V gene TRBV12-3 or TRBV12-4; possibly TRBD1 for D (6 bases). The CDR3 consists of 14 residues. Deletions cut 7 bases from V and 4 bases from J, with 14 bases between. This chain's CDR3 is CASTNRERYNEQFF. The CDR3 nucleotides read TGTGCCAGCACCAACAGGGAAAGGTACAATGAGCAGTTCTTC.

This clonotype was detected many times. The V gene is TRBV15, the J gene TRBJ2-3; D call uncertain. Trimming removed 8 bases at V and 2 bases at J, with 8 bases between. The CDR3 contains 12 residues. Germline V gene lookup returns CDR1 LNHNV and CDR2 YYDKDF (reference sequence). This CDR3 reads CATQRSTDTQYF. CDR3 coding DNA: TGTGCCACCCAGAGATCCACAGATACGCAGTATTTT.

This clonotype came up many times. The V call is TRBV5-1, the J call TRBJ1-4, with no clear D. Germline CDR1 and CDR2: SGHRS and YFSETQ. Trimming left V 0 bases short and J 1 base short, with 7 bases between. This CDR3 has 15 residues. As DNA, the CDR3 is TGCGCCAGCAGCTTGGATGGGCAAACTAATGAAAAACTGTTTTTT. This translates into CASSLDGQTNEKLFF.

This clonotype occurred many times. The chain links TRBV4-2 to TRBJ2-2; D might be TRBD2 (6 bases). Trimming removed 1 base at V and 6 bases at J, with 12 bases between. Per germline, CDR1 LGHNA and CDR2 YNFKEQ. This CDR3 is 15 amino acids long. The CDR3 sequence is CASSQGPTRSGELFF. CDR3 coding DNA: TGTGCCAGCAGCCAAGGGCCGACTAGGTCCGGGGAGCTGTTTTTT.

This clonotype has at least ten counts. J is TRBJ1-1 and V is TRBV7-2, with a tentative D call TRBD1 (5 bases). Germline CDR1 and CDR2: SGHTA and FQGNSA. Trimming removed 2 bases at V and 8 bases at J, with 15 bases between. The CDR3 spans 14 residues. The CDR3 here is CASSLLLGGGEAFF. CDR3 DNA sequence: TGTGCCAGCAGCTTATTATTGGGCGGGGGAGAAGCTTTCTTT.

The table lists this clonotype with a count of one. The chain is built from TRBV21-1 and TRBJ2-2; the table's D call, TRBD1, was not checked against the DNA. TRBV21-1 is a pseudogene segment. The CDR3 is 14 residues long. CDR3 residues: CASQTGANTGELFF. The CDR3 bases are TGTGCCAGTCAGACAGGGGCTAACACCGGGGAGCTGTTTTTT.

The table lists this clonotype with many counts. The chain is built from TRBV19 and TRBJ1-4, with D hard to call. CDR1 and CDR2 from the germline V gene are LNHDA and SQIVND (reference sequence). The V end was cut by 3 bases, the J end by 7 bases, with 18 bases between. This CDR3 spans 16 amino acids. The CDR3 reads CASSMGRGVIFEKLFF. Here the CDR3 DNA reads TGTGCCAGTAGTATGGGCCGTGGAGTCATATTTGAAAAACTGTTTTTT.

This clonotype came up many times. The V call is TRBV6-1, the J call TRBJ2-7; TRBD2 matches at 7 bases. V was clipped by 6 bases and J by 4 bases; unmatched bases: 3. The CDR3 has 12 amino acids. Germline V gene lookup returns CDR1 MNHNS and CDR2 SASEGT. CDR3 protein: CASRTLAYEQYF. The CDR3 nucleotides are TGTGCCAGCAGGACACTAGCGTACGAGCAGTACTTC.

The genes are TRBV30 and TRBJ2-3, with D possibly matching TRBD1 (5 bases). The CDR3 spans 15 residues. Germline values: CDR1 GTSNPN, CDR2 SVGIG (reference sequence). The DNA of the CDR3 is TGTATGGTTCGTGGGGCTTACGCTAGAACAGATACGCAGTATTTT. It yields the protein CMVRGAYARTDTQYF.

This clonotype was picked up many times. The rearrangement links TRBV5-1 to TRBJ2-1, with D hard to call. This CDR3 region has 12 residues. Per the germline V gene, CDR1 is SGHRS and CDR2 is YFSETQ. Trimming took off 2 bases at V and 8 bases at J, with 8 bases between the two ends. The CDR3 loop reads CASSLEGYEQFF. Written as DNA, the CDR3 is TGCGCCAGCAGCTTAGAAGGCTATGAGCAGTTCTTC.

This clonotype was found many times. The chain employs TRBV12-3 or TRBV12-4 and TRBJ1-4, with 9 bases that match TRBD1. This CDR3 region has 14 residues. The trim removed 5 bases at V and 4 bases at J, leaving 2 bases unmatched. CDR3 sequence (DNA): TGTGCCAGCAGTACAGGGGGCAGTAATGAAAAACTGTTTTTT. Translated: CASSTGGSNEKLFF.

This clonotype was recorded many times. The CDR3 loop reads CASGAVQETQYF. The DNA of the CDR3 is TGCGCCAGCGGGGCCGTTCAAGAGACCCAGTACTTC. The gene calls are TRBV5-1 and TRBJ2-5; possible D gene TRBD1, 5 bases. Germline V gene sequence: CDR1 SGHRS, CDR2 YFSETQ. V shed 7 bases and J shed 2 bases, with 9 bases lying between them. The CDR3 is made up of 12 amino acids.

This clonotype was recorded at least ten times. The chain carries TRBV29-1 and TRBJ1-1; D remains ambiguous. Germline assignment: CDR1 SQVTM and CDR2 ANQGSEA. This CDR3 is 15 amino acids long. V dropped 6 bases and J dropped 1 base, with 18 bases sitting between them. CDR3 nucleotide sequence: TGCAGCGTGCTGGACCGGGGTAGAAAGAACACTGAAGCTTTCTTT. This translates into CSVLDRGRKNTEAFF.

This clonotype was seen at least ten times. Written as DNA, the CDR3 is TGTGCCAGCAGCTACGGTGACTCTGGGGCCAACGTCCTGACTTTC. Protein product: CASSYGDSGANVLTF. The genes are TRBV3-1 and TRBJ2-6; D gene unclear. The CDR3 runs to 15 residues. Germline lookup yields CDR1 LGHDT and CDR2 YNNKEL (reference sequence). V shed 5 bases and J shed 0 bases, with 8 bases lying between them.

This clonotype has a single count. The chain uses TRBV6-5 and TRBJ2-3, with TRBD2 matching over 7 bases. CDR3 length equals 18 residues. V trimming: 0 bases; J trimming: 2 bases; junction bases outside the gene matches: 11. Germline V lookup: CDR1 MNHEY, CDR2 SVGAGI. The CDR3 spells CASSYSFSPSGHTDTQYF. The CDR3 DNA reads as TGTGCCAGCAGTTACTCTTTCAGTCCTAGCGGACACACAGATACGCAGTATTTT.

This clonotype was seen at least ten times. The CDR3, as DNA: TGTGCCAGCAGTTTACGCGTCACGGGCACAGATACGCAGTATTTT. Protein product: CASSLRVTGTDTQYF. This chain uses TRBV12-3 or TRBV12-4 with TRBJ2-3; D is uncertain. CDR3 size: 15 residues. Trimming cost V 2 bases and J 1 base, with 10 bases left between them.

About this clonotype: This could be a read error, since a much larger clone is one nucleotide away. V gene TRBV10-3 combines with J gene TRBJ1-1; D is uncertain. Germline V lookup: CDR1 ENHRY, CDR2 SYGVKD. This CDR3 has 11 amino acids. The DNA of the CDR3 is TGTGACATCAGTGAGTCTACTGAAGCTTTCTTT. It specifies CDISESTEAFF.

The chain uses TRBV19 and TRBJ1-1, with D tentatively TRBD1 (6 bases). The CDR3 is made up of 13 amino acids. Trimming left V 9 bases short and J 2 bases short, with 13 bases between. Germline CDR1 and CDR2: LNHDA and SQIVND (reference sequence). The CDR3 loop is CASCTGINTEAFF. The CDR3 bases are TGTGCCAGCTGCACAGGGATTAACACTGAAGCTTTCTTT.

V is TRBV6-6 and J is TRBJ2-7, with 7 bases identical to TRBD1. Looked up from germline, CDR1 is MNHNY and CDR2 is SVGAGI (reference sequence). The CDR3 is 15 residues long. The V segment lost 5 bases and the J segment 0 bases; nucleotides outside the gene matches: 7. In nucleotides, the CDR3 is TGTGCCAGCAGTGATACAGGGGAGAGCTCCTACGAGCAGTACTTC. Its translation: CASSDTGESSYEQYF.

This clonotype was counted ten times or more. The J gene is TRBJ2-7, the V gene TRBV18, with D tentatively TRBD1 or TRBD2 (5 bases each). V dropped 1 base and J dropped 6 bases, with 16 bases sitting between them. The germline V gene has CDR1 KGHSH and CDR2 LQKENI. This CDR3 has 15 amino acids. The CDR3: CASSPLTARGAEQYF. The CDR3 DNA sequence: TGTGCCAGCTCACCACTCACAGCTCGAGGGGCCGAGCAGTACTTC.

The chain combines TRBV5-1 with TRBJ2-7; D unclear. V was shortened by 2 bases and J by 5 bases, with 14 bases between the two germline ends. CDR1 and CDR2 from the germline V gene are SGHRS and YFSETQ. The CDR3 is 14 amino acids. DNA of the CDR3: TGCGCCAGCAGCTTTGGACGCCCCGCGGACGAGCAGTACTTC. Encoded protein: CASSFGRPADEQYF.

V gene TRBV28 combines with J gene TRBJ2-7, with 7 bases matching TRBD1. Germline values: CDR1 MDHEN, CDR2 SYDVKM. The J segment lost 2 bases and the V segment lost 10 bases, leaving 14 bases of the junction unmatched. This CDR3 contains 15 residues. CDR3 amino acids: CATKAREGAAYEQYF. In DNA, the CDR3 is TGTGCCACCAAGGCTCGTGAGGGGGCAGCCTACGAGCAGTACTTC.

This clonotype appeared many times. The chain combines TRBV6-1 with TRBJ2-3; D is possibly TRBD1 or TRBD2 (5 bases each). CDR1 is MNHNS, CDR2 SASEGT, per germline. Trimming took 8 bases from V and 0 from J, leaving 15 bases between them. This CDR3 has 15 residues. Here the CDR3 DNA reads TGTGCCAGCTTAGGATACCGGGACAGCACAGATACGCAGTATTTT. Translating gives CASLGYRDSTDTQYF.

This sequence joins TRBV27 and TRBJ1-3; D uncertain. Trimming removed 2 bases at V and 0 bases at J, with 11 bases between. CDR1 MNHEY and CDR2 SMNVEV come from the germline V gene (reference sequence). The length of the CDR3 is 16 residues. DNA of the CDR3: TGTGCCAGCAGTTTAAACCGTGCGCACTCTGGAAACACCATATATTTT. Translating it yields CASSLNRAHSGNTIYF.

This clonotype was seen ten or more times. The rearrangement uses TRBV7-2 and TRBJ2-3; D unclear. V was pared by 6 bases and J by 6 bases, with 13 bases between. The CDR3 is 13 residues long. The germline gives CDR1 SGHTA, CDR2 FQGNSA. The CDR3 DNA sequence: TGTGCCAGCAGTCTTACCCAGTGGGATACGCAGTATTTT. Encoded protein: CASSLTQWDTQYF.

The sample holds many counts of this clonotype. CDR3 bases: TGTGCCAGCAGCTGCGACTGGGGGGATGAACAGTACTTC. As protein: CASSCDWGDEQYF. The J gene is TRBJ2-7, the V gene TRBV2; maybe TRBD2 (6 bases). This CDR3 contains 13 residues. Germline loops: CDR1 SNHLY, CDR2 FYNNEI. The V and J ends lost 6 bases and 10 bases respectively, with 19 bases between them.

The chain's CDR3 is CASNSGLSYGYTF. The CDR3 region has the DNA TGTGCCTCCAACTCGGGACTTAGCTATGGCTACACCTTC. The V and J genes are TRBV30 and TRBJ1-2; the D gene is possibly TRBD1 (5 bases). Germline assignment: CDR1 GTSNPN and CDR2 SVGIG (reference sequence). This CDR3 has 13 residues. Trimming cost V 7 bases and J 4 bases, with 16 bases left between them.